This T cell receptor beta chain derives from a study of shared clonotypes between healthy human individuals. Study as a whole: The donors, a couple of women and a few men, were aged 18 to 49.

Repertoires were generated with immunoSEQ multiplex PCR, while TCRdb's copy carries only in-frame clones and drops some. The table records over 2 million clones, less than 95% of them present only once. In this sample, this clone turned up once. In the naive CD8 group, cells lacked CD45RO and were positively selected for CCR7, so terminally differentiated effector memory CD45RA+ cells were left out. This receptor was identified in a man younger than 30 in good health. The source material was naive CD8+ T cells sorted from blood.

The CDR3 is CSVVPLTSTDTQYF. The CDR3 bases are TGCAGCGTTGTCCCGTTGACTAGCACAGATACGCAGTATTTT. This sequence joins TRBV29-1 and TRBJ2-3; D is unclear. Germline V gene sequence: CDR1 SQVTM, CDR2 ANQGSEA. V was clipped by 4 bases and J by 0 bases, with 11 bases between them. CDR3 length: 14 amino acids.